These 15 T cell receptor beta chains share one sample of origin, sequenced in a study of CD8+ T cells in alopecia areata (dated by TCRdb to 2017 to 2018). The intended sense of this specimen's time point label: baseline before oral tofacitinib. Preparation of the library involved the immunoSEQ multiplex PCR assay. RNA was extracted from all samples and reverse transcribed into cDNA, which served as template for TCR sequencing. TCRdb re-hosts the immuneACCESS table, in-frame sequences only. Its copies lack some clones; in the studies checked, an unresolved V gene accounts for under half of them, and the cause for the rest is not known. The sample table holds almost 250,000 clones, of which 67% were seen once. The ten biggest clones cover around 1.2% of the sample. The material sequenced was CD4+ T cells sorted from blood, taken at week 0. The receptors here all came from a human donor with alopecia areata.

The V gene is TRBV5-1, the J gene TRBJ2-5; 9 positions agree with TRBD1. Trimming took 1 base from V and 7 from J; bases not matched to a gene: 8. This CDR3 is 15 amino acids long. The germline gives CDR1 SGHRS, CDR2 YFSETQ. CDR3 residues: CASSLLGTGRGTQYF. As DNA, the CDR3 is TGCGCCAGCAGCTTGCTTGGGACAGGGCGAGGGACCCAGTACTTC.

J is TRBJ2-2 and V is TRBV29-1; perhaps TRBD2 as D (5 bases). This CDR3 is 15 amino acids long. V dropped 6 bases and J dropped 4 bases, with 18 bases sitting between them. The germline V gene has CDR1 SQVTM and CDR2 ANQGSEA. The DNA for the CDR3 is TGCAGCGTGTTAAGCGGAGTTTACGGCACCGGGGAGCTGTTTTTT. Encoded protein: CSVLSGVYGTGELFF.

V usage is TRBV30 and J usage is TRBJ1-1, with 7 bases matching TRBD1. This CDR3 region has 14 residues. Germline values: CDR1 GTSNPN, CDR2 SVGIG (reference sequence). V was pared by 2 bases and J by 4 bases, with 7 bases of the junction left unmatched. Here the CDR3 DNA reads TGTGCCTGGAGTTTCGGGACAGTTGCCACTGAAGCTTTCTTT. Amino acids: CAWSFGTVATEAFF.

This sequence joins TRBV7-9 and TRBJ1-1; D remains ambiguous. CDR1 is SEHNR and CDR2 is FQNEAQ in the germline V gene (reference sequence). The CDR3 has 13 residues. V lost 1 base and J 0 bases, leaving 3 bases between the germline ends. DNA of the CDR3: TGTGCCAGCAGCTTAGGGATGAACACTGAAGCTTTCTTT. Amino acid sequence: CASSLGMNTEAFF.

V is TRBV18 and J is TRBJ2-1, with D unclear. V lost 0 bases, J lost 9 bases, and 6 bases lay in between. Germline CDR1 reads KGHSH; CDR2 reads LQKENI. This CDR3 spans 12 amino acids. CDR3 bases: TGTGCCAGCTCACCACCGGTAACTGAGCAGTTCTTC. This encodes CASSPPVTEQFF.

V and J are TRBV30 and TRBJ2-1; D remains unclear. From germline, CDR1 is GTSNPN and CDR2 SVGIG (reference sequence). The CDR3 is made up of 14 amino acids. The V end was cut by 5 bases, the J end by 0 bases, with 11 bases between. CDR3 amino acids: CAWFPPGSYNEQFF. DNA of the CDR3: TGTGCCTGGTTTCCCCCCGGCTCCTACAATGAGCAGTTCTTC.

The genes are TRBV30 and TRBJ2-3; the match to TRBD2 covers 10 bases. The junction had 6 bases not matched to a gene; V was cut back by 7 bases and J by 5 bases. Germline CDR1 is GTSNPN and CDR2 is SVGIG (reference sequence). The CDR3 loop spans 13 amino acids. Here the CDR3 DNA reads TGTGCCTCGCCGTTAGCGGGGGGAGATACGCAGTATTTT. This gives the protein CASPLAGGDTQYF.

The chain uses TRBV30 and TRBJ1-2; D is uncertain. CDR1 is GTSNPN, CDR2 SVGIG, per germline (reference sequence). This CDR3 contains 10 residues. The V and J ends lost 4 bases and 7 bases respectively, with 7 bases between them. The CDR3: CAWKVIGYTF. The CDR3 coding sequence is TGTGCCTGGAAAGTAATTGGCTACACCTTC.

This clone was counted only a few times. This sequence joins TRBV19 and TRBJ1-1, with a possible D match to TRBD1 (6 bases). Trimming cost V 0 bases and J 1 base, with 9 bases left between them. The V gene's germline CDR1 is LNHDA and CDR2 SQIVND (reference sequence). CDR3 size: 15 residues. The CDR3 DNA reads as TGTGCCAGTAGTATAGACAGGGGTAGGAACACTGAAGCTTTCTTT. Translation: CASSIDRGRNTEAFF.

This chain connects TRBV5-1 to TRBJ1-2; D possibly corresponds to TRBD1 (5 bases). CDR3 length: 13 residues. In germline, CDR1 is SGHRS, CDR2 YFSETQ. V lost 4 bases and J 4 bases, leaving 11 bases between the germline ends. CDR3 loop: CASSTGDGYGYTF. The CDR3 DNA is TGCGCCAGCAGCACCGGGGACGGCTATGGCTACACCTTC.

In the case of this clone: Other DNA sequences in this sample translate to the same CDR3. V gene TRBV29-1 combines with J gene TRBJ1-1, with no clear D. Trimming removed 4 bases from V and 0 bases from J, with 9 bases in between. Germline loops: CDR1 SQVTM, CDR2 ANQGSEA. The CDR3 runs 13 residues. The CDR3 DNA follows: TGCAGCGTTGTTAGGGTCATGAACACTGAAGCTTTCTTT. Translated, it gives CSVVRVMNTEAFF.

The rearrangement uses TRBV9 and TRBJ2-5; D unresolved. The CDR3 length is 13 residues. The germline V and J ends were trimmed by 0 bases and 4 bases, with 7 bases remaining between them. Germline-derived CDR1 and CDR2 are SGDLS and YYNGEE. CDR3 protein: CASSVGLAETQYF. CDR3 bases: TGTGCCAGCAGCGTAGGGCTGGCAGAGACCCAGTACTTC.

This clone came up a few times. The V call is TRBV29-1, the J call TRBJ1-2; a weak D match, TRBD1 (5 bases). The CDR3 is 12 amino acids. The V gene lost 3 bases and the J gene lost 4 bases, with 9 bases spanning the gap. Per germline, CDR1 SQVTM and CDR2 ANQGSEA. CDR3 amino acids: CSVDRGGYGYTF. Written as DNA, the CDR3 is TGCAGCGTTGATCGGGGGGGCTATGGCTACACCTTC.

V gene TRBV7-8 combines with J gene TRBJ2-1, with D possibly matching TRBD1 (6 bases). The germline V and J ends were trimmed by 4 bases and 6 bases, with 16 bases remaining between them. The germline V gene has CDR1 SGHVS and CDR2 FQNEAQ. This CDR3 has 15 amino acids. Here the CDR3 reads CASSSLPLGGNEQFF. CDR3 sequence (DNA): TGTGCCAGCAGCTCCCTGCCCCTAGGGGGCAATGAGCAGTTCTTC.

The V gene is TRBV7-9, the J gene TRBJ2-7, with a weak D call TRBD1 (6 bases). V lost 1 base and J lost 6, with 16 bases in between. The germline gives CDR1 SEHNR, CDR2 FQNEAQ (reference sequence). The CDR3 loop spans 15 amino acids. The CDR3 spells CASSLGTYTGPEQYF. CDR3 DNA sequence: TGTGCCAGCAGCTTAGGAACCTACACAGGGCCCGAGCAGTACTTC.